This T cell receptor (beta chain) stems from a study of blood T cell repertoires in COVID-19. Study at large: The United States, Italy and Spain were the sources of the acute and convalescent COVID-19 samples. PBMCs, B-cell-depleted T cells, or T cells provided the cDNA or gDNA that made up the material.

Original processing notes: For nucleated cells, counts were estimated from reference gene primer amplification. Sequenced by immunoSEQ multiplex PCR; TCRdb stores in-frame clones only, minus some. The DNA was the basis for D and trimming; V, J and clone size are from that table. The sample has 80,000 to 95,000 clones, roughly 88% seen once. In germline, CDR1 is SGHDN, CDR2 FVKESK. The CDR3 runs to 18 residues. After removal of 3 bases from V and 7 bases from J, the junction contained 16 bases not matched to a gene. This clonotype was obtained from a human donor in a cohort sampled during active COVID-19. Input material: peripheral blood. The chain combines TRBV14 with TRBJ2-5, with 11 bases that match TRBD2. The CDR3 loop is CASSQVSTSGAPGVTQYF. The CDR3 coding sequence is TGTGCCAGCAGCCAGGTATCGACTAGCGGGGCGCCCGGAGTGACCCAGTACTTC. Filled out from reference TRBV14 and TRBJ2-5, the complete variable domain reads EAGVTQFPSHSVIEKGQTVTLRCDPISGHDNLYWYRRVMGKEIKFLLHFVKESKQDESGMPNNRFLAERTGGTYSTLKVQPAELEDSGVYFCASSQVSTSGAPGVTQYFGPGTRLLVL.